The clone carrying this T cell receptor (beta chain) was found many times. Possible read error: a much larger clone is one base away. TCR beta CDR3 sequences were amplified from RNA transcripts. HTBI primers were used for first-round RT-PCR of the TCR CDR3. MiXCR, run by TCRdb on the multiplex PCR reads, gives a single entry per CDR3 protein. The table lists 530,000 or so distinct CDR3 sequences, around 22% of them singletons. These data are taken from a study of T cells in Graves' hyperthyroidism and ophthalmopathy. Patients affected by ophthalmopathy presented a Clinical Activity Score of at least 3, a NOSPECS grade of at least 4, and disease duration below 3 months. Clinical symptoms, serum thyroxine and TRAb, thyroid ultrasound and orbital computed tomography were used for the diagnoses. The CDR3 totals 14 residues. Trimming shortened V by 7 bases and J by 5 bases, and 17 bases separated the two germline ends.

The TCR was taken from a woman aged 30 to 39 with Graves' ophthalmopathy. Sequenced sample: blood. The rearrangement uses TRBV12-3 or TRBV12-4 and TRBJ1-1; no reliable D call. The CDR3 DNA reads as TGTGCCAGCATCCAGGACGGGTGGGGAACTGAAGCTTTCTTT. Its protein product is CASIQDGWGTEAFF.